These 21 T cell receptor beta chains came from one sample sequenced in a study of blood T cell repertoires in COVID-19. Assay used: immunoSEQ multiplex PCR; TCRdb lists only in-frame clones, some missing. The profile shows approximately 300,000 clones, around 91% of them singletons. Source material: peripheral blood. These receptors were obtained from a woman aged 40 to 49 with COVID-19, enrolled during active disease.

The chain recombines TRBV7-6 with TRBJ2-1; 7 bases align to TRBD2. CDR1 is SGHVS, CDR2 FNYEAQ, per germline. The CDR3 extends over 18 amino acids. The junction had 14 bases not matched to a gene; V was cut back by 4 bases and J by 2 bases. DNA of the CDR3: TGTGCCAGCAGCTCCGGGAGGTGGAAGGACCTAACCTACAATGAGCAGTTCTTC. Translation gives CASSSGRWKDLTYNEQFF.

This clone was picked up a small number of times. V gene TRBV7-8 combines with J gene TRBJ1-6, with a weak D call TRBD1 (5 bases). This CDR3 spans 20 amino acids. Trimming took 2 bases from V and 6 from J, leaving 26 bases between them. CDR1 SGHVS and CDR2 FQNEAQ come from the germline V gene. For the CDR3, the DNA is TGTGCCAGCAGCTTACTCCTTAATTCGTGGGGCACCCAGGGTAATTCACCCCTCCACTTT. It encodes CASSLLLNSWGTQGNSPLHF.

This clone was observed a handful of times. The chain couples TRBV6-5 to TRBJ1-4; the D gene is possibly TRBD1 (5 bases). The germline gives CDR1 MNHEY, CDR2 SVGAGI. V was shortened by 6 bases and J by 4 bases, with 12 bases between the two germline ends. This CDR3 comprises 14 residues. The CDR3 DNA follows: TGTGCCAGCAGCCGGGACTGGTTTAATGAAAAACTGTTTTTT. It codes for CASSRDWFNEKLFF.

The chain couples TRBV27 to TRBJ1-5; D remains unclear. V was clipped by 6 bases and J by 6 bases, with 12 bases between them. Per germline, CDR1 MNHEY and CDR2 SMNVEV (reference sequence). The length of the CDR3 is 13 residues. CDR3 region: CASSLKRSQPQHF. As DNA, the CDR3 is TGTGCCAGCAGCCTTAAAAGGAGTCAGCCCCAGCATTTT.

The rearrangement links TRBV27 to TRBJ1-1; 8 bases fit TRBD1. Germline V gives CDR1 MNHEY, CDR2 SMNVEV (reference sequence). The V gene end was trimmed by 6 bases and the J gene end by 2 bases; junction bases not matched to a gene: 5. This CDR3 is built from 14 residues. CDR3 sequence reads: CASRRQGTNTEAFF. CDR3 DNA sequence: TGTGCCAGCAGGAGACAGGGGACCAACACTGAAGCTTTCTTT.

The chain has TRBV4-3 and TRBJ2-7; D unresolved. This CDR3 spans 13 amino acids. Germline V gene sequence: CDR1 LGHNA, CDR2 YSLEER. V was pared by 1 base and J by 2 bases, with 6 bases between. CDR3 sequence: CASSQAATYEQYF. CDR3 coding DNA: TGCGCCAGCAGCCAAGCTGCGACCTACGAGCAGTACTTC.

The rearrangement uses TRBV5-6 and TRBJ1-2; 8 positions match TRBD1. The V segment lost 3 bases and the J segment 6 bases; nucleotides outside the gene matches: 4. Germline-derived CDR1 and CDR2 are SGHDT and YYEEEE. This CDR3 comprises 13 residues. CDR3 coding DNA: TGTGCCAGCAGCTATCAGGGGGCGAATGGCTACACCTTC. This codes for CASSYQGANGYTF.

This clone was counted a few times. The chain carries TRBV28 and TRBJ2-5; the D is unclear. The V gene's germline CDR1 is MDHEN and CDR2 SYDVKM. Trimming cost V 3 bases and J 4 bases, with 12 bases left between them. This CDR3 comprises 14 residues. The CDR3 nucleotides read TGTGCCAGCAGTTTGTTTGAGTTTGGAGAGACCCAGTACTTC. Protein product: CASSLFEFGETQYF.

The gene calls are TRBV7-3 and TRBJ2-1; 9 nucleotides match TRBD2. V lost 5 bases to trimming and J lost 8 bases; unmatched junction nucleotides: 10. CDR1 and CDR2 (germline): SGHTA, FQGTGA. The CDR3 runs 15 residues. The CDR3, as DNA: TGTGCCAGCAGCCCCGCTAGCGGGACGGTCGATGAGCAGTTCTTC. Residues: CASSPASGTVDEQFF. The variable domain in full, completed from reference TRBV7-3 and TRBJ2-1, reads GAGVSQTPSNKVTEKGKYVELRCDPISGHTALYWYRQSLGQGPEFLIYFQGTGAADDSGLPNDRFFAVRPEGSVSTLKIQRTERGDSAVYLCASSPASGTVDEQFFGPGTRLTVL.

The rearrangement uses TRBV6-2 or TRBV6-3 and TRBJ1-1; possibly TRBD1 for D (5 bases). Trimming removed 3 bases at V and 4 bases at J, with 12 bases between. The CDR3 extends over 14 amino acids. Germline CDR1 MNHEY, CDR2 SVGEGT. For the CDR3, the DNA is TGTGCCAGCAGTTATGGCGGGGCCAGCACTGAAGCTTTCTTT. It specifies CASSYGGASTEAFF.

This chain connects TRBV20-1 to TRBJ2-5; 7 bases are shared with TRBD2. There are 14 residues in the CDR3. The germline V gene has CDR1 DFQATT and CDR2 SNEGSKA (reference sequence). With V trimmed by 3 bases and J by 1 base, 5 bases remained unmatched. CDR3 loop: CSASYSGSQETQYF. The CDR3 nucleotides are TGCAGTGCTAGTTATAGCGGGTCCCAAGAGACCCAGTACTTC.

The rearrangement uses TRBV7-9 and TRBJ2-7; 8 bases are shared with TRBD2. J was trimmed by 2 bases and V by 2 bases; bases with no gene match: 11. This CDR3 comprises 17 residues. CDR1 is SEHNR and CDR2 is FQNEAQ in the germline V gene (reference sequence). The CDR3 is CASSLLRTGTRAYEQYF. CDR3 DNA: TGTGCCAGCAGCTTACTAAGAACCGGGACTAGGGCCTACGAGCAGTACTTC.

The chain links TRBV27 to TRBJ2-1, with 7 bases fitting TRBD1. J lost 2 bases, V lost 7 bases, and 5 bases had no gene match. Germline V lookup: CDR1 MNHEY, CDR2 SMNVEV (reference sequence). The CDR3 is 14 residues long. CDR3 in amino acids: CASTLGGAYNEQFF. CDR3 sequence (DNA): TGTGCCAGCACTCTAGGGGGCGCCTACAATGAGCAGTTCTTC.

The CDR3 bases are TGTGCCAGCAGTTCAAACTCGCACCTCCGCCCGGGGGGCTACACCTTC. It encodes CASSSNSHLRPGGYTF. The rearrangement uses TRBV28 and TRBJ1-2, with D unresolved. The germline V gene encodes CDR1 MDHEN and CDR2 SYDVKM. The CDR3 is 16 amino acids. V was trimmed by 4 bases and J by 8 bases, leaving 23 bases between them.

J is TRBJ1-5 and V is TRBV15, with 7 bases aligning to TRBD1. Germline assignment: CDR1 LNHNV and CDR2 YYDKDF (reference sequence). There are 15 residues in the CDR3. Unmatched junction bases numbered 5, after V lost 0 bases and J lost 6 bases. This chain's CDR3 is CATSRDPQGGQPQHF. The CDR3 DNA follows: TGTGCCACCAGCAGAGATCCCCAGGGGGGTCAGCCCCAGCATTTT.

This chain joins TRBV11-2 and TRBJ2-1; D gene uncertain. Germline CDR1 SGHAT, CDR2 FQNNGV. The CDR3 is 12 amino acids. V shed 2 bases and J shed 8 bases, with 7 bases lying between them. The CDR3 sequence: CASSLISDEQFF. CDR3 in DNA: TGTGCCAGCAGCTTAATCTCGGATGAGCAGTTCTTC.

The chain has TRBV7-2 and TRBJ2-1, with TRBD2 matching 12 bases. Germline trimming cut 6 bases from V and 7 bases from J; bases unmatched to any gene: 7. Germline values: CDR1 SGHTA, CDR2 FQGNSA. The CDR3 extends over 15 amino acids. The chain's CDR3 is CASSMTSGGWNEQFF. CDR3 bases: TGTGCCAGCAGTATGACTAGCGGGGGATGGAATGAGCAGTTCTTC.

The chain uses TRBV7-2 and TRBJ2-7; D possibly corresponds to TRBD2 (6 bases). Germline-derived CDR1 and CDR2 are SGHTA and FQGNSA. V shed 1 base and J shed 2 bases, with 9 bases lying between them. This CDR3 is built from 14 residues. The CDR3 sequence: CASSLGGAPYEQYF. For the CDR3, the DNA is TGTGCCAGCAGCTTAGGCGGGGCGCCCTACGAGCAGTACTTC.

To note about this clone: The same CDR3 can be traced to other DNA sequences in this sample. DNA for the CDR3: TGTGCCAGCAGTCCTCCAGCCAAAAACATTCAGTACTTC. This translates into CASSPPAKNIQYF. V gene TRBV28 combines with J gene TRBJ2-4; D is uncertain. Germline V lookup: CDR1 MDHEN, CDR2 SYDVKM. The V and J ends lost 5 bases and 0 bases respectively, with 5 bases between them. The CDR3 contains 13 residues.

The rearrangement joins TRBV23-1 to TRBJ2-1; D possibly corresponds to TRBD2 (5 bases). TRBV23-1 is labeled an ORF, and its function is uncertain. The CDR3 runs 17 residues. V lost 3 bases, J lost 8 bases, and 23 bases lay in between. The CDR3 sequence is CASSHTPGFGRFDEQFF. The CDR3 DNA is TGCGCCAGCAGTCATACCCCGGGGTTCGGCCGTTTCGATGAGCAGTTCTTC.

The V gene is TRBV19, the J gene TRBJ1-2; maybe TRBD1 (6 bases). The CDR3 consists of 14 residues. Germline CDR1 is LNHDA and CDR2 is SQIVND (reference sequence). Trimming cost V 5 bases and J 6 bases, with 16 bases left between them. CDR3 nucleotide sequence: TGTGCCAGTAGTCACAACAGGGCCGGTCATGGCTACACCTTC. Encoded protein: CASSHNRAGHGYTF. Filled out from reference TRBV19 and TRBJ1-2, the complete variable domain reads DGGITQSPKYLFRKEGQNVTLSCEQNLNHDAMYWYRQDPGQGLRLIYYSQIVNDFQKGDIAEGYSVSREKKESFPLTVTSAQKNPTAFYLCASSHNRAGHGYTFGSGTRLTVV.